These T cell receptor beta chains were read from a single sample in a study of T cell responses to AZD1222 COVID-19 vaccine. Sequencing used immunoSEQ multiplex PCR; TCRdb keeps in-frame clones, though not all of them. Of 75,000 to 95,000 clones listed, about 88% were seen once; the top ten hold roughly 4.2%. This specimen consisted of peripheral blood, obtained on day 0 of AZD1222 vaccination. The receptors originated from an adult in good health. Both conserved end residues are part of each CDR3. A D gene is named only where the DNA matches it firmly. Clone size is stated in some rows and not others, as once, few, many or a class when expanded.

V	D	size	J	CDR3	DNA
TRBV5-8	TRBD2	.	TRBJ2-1	CASSFPLAGVNHEQFF	TGTGCCAGCAGCTTCCCCCTAGCGGGAGTTAACCATGAGCAGTTCTTC
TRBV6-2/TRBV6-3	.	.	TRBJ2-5	CASSKQETQYF	TGTGCCAGCAGTAAGCAAGAGACCCAGTACTTC
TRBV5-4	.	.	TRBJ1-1	CASPGPGGTEAFF	TGTGCCAGCCCAGGGCCCGGGGGCACTGAAGCTTTCTTT
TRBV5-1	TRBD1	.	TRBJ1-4	CASSFGTGGEKLFF	TGCGCCAGCAGCTTCGGGACAGGGGGTGAAAAACTGTTTTTT
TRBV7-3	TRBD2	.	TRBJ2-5	CASSPSGGAGETQYF	TGTGCCAGCAGCCCTAGCGGGGGGGCCGGAGAGACCCAGTACTTC
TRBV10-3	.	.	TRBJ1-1	CAIRITEIDTEAFF	TGTGCCATCAGAATAACAGAAATCGACACTGAAGCTTTCTTT
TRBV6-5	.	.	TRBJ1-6	CASSPEPTDSPLHF	TGTGCCAGCAGTCCCGAACCGACGGATTCACCCCTCCACTTT
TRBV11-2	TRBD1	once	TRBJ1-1	CASSLDGQGRPNTEAFF	TGTGCCAGCAGCTTAGATGGACAGGGGAGACCGAACACTGAAGCTTTCTTT
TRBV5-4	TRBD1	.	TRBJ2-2	CASSLARGQLDTGELFF	TGTGCCAGCAGCTTGGCGAGGGGACAGCTGGACACCGGGGAGCTGTTTTTT
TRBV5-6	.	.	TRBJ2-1	CASSFMVAEQFF	TGTGCCAGCAGCTTCATGGTGGCTGAGCAGTTCTTC
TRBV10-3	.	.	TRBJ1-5	CAISESTASPQHF	TGTGCCATCAGTGAGTCGACCGCCTCGCCCCAGCATTTT
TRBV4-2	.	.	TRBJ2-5	CASSQALGGGETQYF	TGTGCCAGCAGCCAAGCTTTGGGGGGAGGAGAGACCCAGTACTTC
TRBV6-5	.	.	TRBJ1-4	CASSYSSQILEKLFF	TGTGCCAGCAGTTACTCGAGTCAGATACTTGAAAAACTGTTTTTT
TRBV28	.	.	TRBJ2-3	CASFLTDTQYF	TGTGCCAGCTTTTTAACAGATACGCAGTATTTT
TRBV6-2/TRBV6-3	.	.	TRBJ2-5	CASSYTGVALREETQYF	TGTGCCAGCAGTTACACCGGAGTTGCTCTCAGGGAAGAGACCCAGTACTTC
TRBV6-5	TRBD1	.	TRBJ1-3	CASSPSGTGEVTIYF	TGTGCCAGCAGCCCCTCGGGGACAGGGGAAGTTACCATATATTTT
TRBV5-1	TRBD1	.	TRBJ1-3	CASSLGQGATGNTIYF	TGCGCCAGCAGCCTGGGACAGGGGGCGACGGGAAACACCATATATTTT
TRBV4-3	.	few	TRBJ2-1	CASSQEYGSSSYNEQFF	TGCGCCAGCAGCCAAGAATACGGGTCCAGCTCCTACAATGAGCAGTTCTTC
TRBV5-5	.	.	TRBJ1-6	CASSLTVTLHF	TGTGCCAGCAGCTTAACAGTCACCCTCCACTTT
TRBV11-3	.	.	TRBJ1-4	CASSPEGEKLFF	TGTGCCAGCAGCCCAGAGGGGGAAAAACTGTTTTTT
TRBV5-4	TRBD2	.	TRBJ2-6	CASSSTSGRATGANVLTF	TGTGCCAGCAGTTCCACTAGCGGGAGGGCCACTGGGGCCAACGTCCTGACTTTC
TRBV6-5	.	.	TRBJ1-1	CASTDEGTDEAFF	TGTGCCAGCACCGACGAGGGGACGGATGAAGCTTTCTTT
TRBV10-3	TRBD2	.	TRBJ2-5	CAISTPWGGQETQYF	TGTGCCATCAGTACGCCGTGGGGGGGGCAAGAGACCCAGTACTTC
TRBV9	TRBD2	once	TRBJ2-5	CASSGLTSGGGVTQYF	TGTGCCAGCAGCGGGTTGACTAGCGGGGGTGGAGTGACCCAGTACTTC
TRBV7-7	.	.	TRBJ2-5	CASSAGPRETQYF	TGTGCCAGCAGCGCAGGCCCCAGGGAGACCCAGTACTTC
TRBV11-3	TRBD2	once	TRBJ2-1	CASSWSGRVSYNEQFF	TGTGCCAGCAGCTGGAGCGGGAGGGTATCCTACAATGAGCAGTTCTTC
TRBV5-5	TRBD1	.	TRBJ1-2	CASSLDPGTGDHYGYTF	TGTGCCAGCAGCTTGGATCCCGGGACAGGGGACCACTATGGCTACACCTTC
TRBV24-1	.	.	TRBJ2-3	CATSGLREDTQYF	TGTGCCACCAGTGGGTTAAGGGAAGATACGCAGTATTTT
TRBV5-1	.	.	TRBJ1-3	CASSLTSVRDTIYF	TGCGCCAGCAGCTTGACCTCTGTCCGGGACACCATATATTTT
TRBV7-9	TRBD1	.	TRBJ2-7	CASSPWNEGARSYEQYF	TGTGCCAGCAGTCCTTGGAATGAGGGGGCTCGGTCCTACGAGCAGTACTTC
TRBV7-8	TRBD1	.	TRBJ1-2	CASSENAGQGFSF	TGTGCCAGCAGCGAAAACGCTGGACAGGGATTTTCCTTC
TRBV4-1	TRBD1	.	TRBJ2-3	CASSKTQGVVGDTQYF	TGCGCCAGCAGCAAAACCCAGGGGGTTGTAGGAGATACGCAGTATTTT
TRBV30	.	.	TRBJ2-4	CAWSRAREYGNIQYF	TGTGCCTGGAGTAGAGCCCGGGAGTACGGAAACATTCAGTACTTC
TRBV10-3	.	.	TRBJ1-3	CAISDRAAGNTIYF	TGTGCCATCAGTGACAGGGCCGCTGGAAACACCATATATTTT
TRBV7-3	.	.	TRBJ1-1	CASSPGGSGRNTEAFF	TGTGCCAGCAGCCCAGGTGGGTCAGGGCGGAACACTGAAGCTTTCTTT
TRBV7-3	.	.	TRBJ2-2	CASTSWGGFNTGELFF	TGTGCCAGCACCTCCTGGGGGGGCTTCAACACCGGGGAGCTGTTTTTT
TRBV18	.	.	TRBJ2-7	CASSLLRGDSYEQYF	TGTGCCAGCTCACTTCTCCGCGGGGATTCCTACGAGCAGTACTTC
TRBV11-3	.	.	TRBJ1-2	CASSLAGGGYTF	TGTGCCAGCAGCTTAGCGGGGGGTGGCTACACCTTC
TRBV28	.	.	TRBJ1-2	CASSLTGRYYGYTF	TGTGCCAGCAGTTTAACGGGTCGATACTATGGCTACACCTTC
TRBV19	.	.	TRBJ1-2	CASRLRGGDRGAKDYGYTF	TGTGCCAGTAGGCTGAGGGGAGGGGATCGGGGGGCAAAGGACTATGGCTACACCTTC
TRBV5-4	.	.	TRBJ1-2	CASSPALGGRDYGYTF	TGTGCCAGCAGTCCCGCCCTCGGGGGCAGGGACTATGGCTACACCTTC
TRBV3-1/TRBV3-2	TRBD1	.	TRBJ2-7	CASSRTGVEQYF	TGTGCCAGCAGCCGGACAGGGGTCGAGCAGTACTTC
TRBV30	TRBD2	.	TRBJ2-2	CAWSLSPTSGQTGELFF	TGTGCCTGGAGTCTTTCACCGACTAGCGGGCAAACCGGGGAGCTGTTTTTT
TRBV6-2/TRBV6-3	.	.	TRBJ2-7	CASSYFGDEQYF	TGTGCCAGCAGTTACTTCGGGGACGAGCAGTACTTC
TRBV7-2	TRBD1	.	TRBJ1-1	CASSLGGPNTEAFF	TGTGCCAGCAGCCTAGGGGGCCCGAACACTGAAGCTTTCTTT
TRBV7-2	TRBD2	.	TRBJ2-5	CASSFQAGTSGVKQETQYF	TGTGCCAGCAGCTTTCAGGCAGGGACTAGCGGAGTTAAACAAGAGACCCAGTACTTC
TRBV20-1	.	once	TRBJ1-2	CSSGQDYGYTF	TGCAGTTCGGGACAAGACTATGGCTACACCTTC
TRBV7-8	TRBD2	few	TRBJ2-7	CASSLALAGYEQYF	TGTGCCAGCAGCTTAGCGCTAGCGGGCTACGAGCAGTACTTC
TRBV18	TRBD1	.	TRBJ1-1	CASSPSDRGRTEAFF	TGTGCCAGCTCACCGTCGGACAGGGGGCGAACTGAAGCTTTCTTT
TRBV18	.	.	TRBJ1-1	CASSPPEANRVSSEAFF	TGTGCCAGCTCACCACCAGAGGCGAACAGGGTTTCCTCTGAAGCTTTCTTT
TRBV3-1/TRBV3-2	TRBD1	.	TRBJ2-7	CASSQTDRGGYEQYF	TGTGCCAGCAGCCAAACGGACAGGGGCGGTTACGAGCAGTACTTC
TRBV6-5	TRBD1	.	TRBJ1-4	CASSTGQGHEKLFF	TGTGCCAGCAGTACGGGACAGGGCCATGAAAAACTGTTTTTT
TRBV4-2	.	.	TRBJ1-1	CASSPMGFTEAFF	TGTGCCAGCAGCCCGATGGGGTTCACTGAAGCTTTCTTT
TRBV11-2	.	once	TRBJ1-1	CASSKTGSWAYTEAFF	TGTGCCAGCAGCAAAACAGGGTCATGGGCGTACACTGAAGCTTTCTTT